The rows below give T cell receptor beta chains drawn from one sample of a study of metastatic and nonmetastatic thyroid tumors. TCRdb re-clonotyped the PCR reads through MiXCR. The sample comprises over 4,000 clones, less than 45% of which are singletons, and approximately 22% rests with the top ten. Material: tumor tissue. These TCRs come from a male donor with papillary thyroid cancer or a benign thyroid nodule (not recorded which). Some clones in this sample may be carry-over from other donors' samples. Each CDR3 is given with its conserved first and last residue. The order of the fields is V gene, J gene, clone size, D gene, CDR3 protein, CDR3 DNA. A D gene is named only where the DNA matches it firmly. Not all rows give a size; the values are once, few, many and, for expanded clones, a class.

V: TRBV11-2; J: TRBJ2-7; size: -; D: -; CDR3: CASSLDPSYEQYF; DNA: TGTGCCAGCAGCTTAGATCCCTCGTACGAGCAGTACTTC
V: TRBV6-1; J: TRBJ1-2; size: -; D: TRBD1; CDR3: CAITEGQPYGYTF; DNA: TGTGCCATTACAGAGGGACAGCCCTATGGCTACACCTTC
V: TRBV30; J: TRBJ1-2; size: -; D: -; CDR3: CAWRRGDTPNYGYTF; DNA: TGTGCCTGGAGGAGAGGAGACACACCTAACTATGGCTACACCTTC
V: TRBV27; J: TRBJ2-7; size: few; D: TRBD2; CDR3: CASSDYKGLATLEQYF; DNA: TGTGCCAGCAGTGATTATAAGGGACTAGCCACGCTCGAGCAGTACTTC
V: TRBV6-1; J: TRBJ2-7; size: -; D: -; CDR3: CASSVGQLSTYEQYF; DNA: TGTGCCAGCAGTGTAGGACAGCTAAGTACCTACGAGCAGTACTTC
V: TRBV7-9; J: TRBJ2-7; size: few; D: -; CDR3: CASSPQKGGPYEQYF; DNA: TGTGCCAGCAGCCCACAGAAGGGGGGACCCTACGAGCAGTACTTC
V: TRBV5-1; J: TRBJ1-2; size: -; D: TRBD1; CDR3: CASSLTGGADGYTF; DNA: TGCGCCAGCAGCTTGACAGGGGGCGCAGATGGCTACACCTTC
V: TRBV24-1; J: TRBJ2-7; size: few; D: -; CDR3: CATSRASLMGQYF; DNA: TGTGCCACCAGCCGGGCCTCCCTGATGGGGCAGTACTTC
V: TRBV5-1; J: TRBJ2-5; size: once; D: TRBD1; CDR3: CASSFGTGGRETQYF; DNA: TGCGCCAGCAGCTTTGGGACAGGGGGTCGGGAGACCCAGTACTTC
V: TRBV6-1; J: TRBJ1-2; size: -; D: TRBD1; CDR3: CASRTGMDYGYTF; DNA: TGTGCCAGCAGGACAGGGATGGACTATGGCTACACCTTC
V: TRBV6-1; J: TRBJ1-3; size: -; D: TRBD1; CDR3: CASSVRDRGPGNTIYF; DNA: TGTGCCAGCAGTGTCAGGGACAGGGGGCCTGGAAACACCATATATTTT
V: TRBV4-1; J: TRBJ2-6; size: -; D: TRBD1; CDR3: CASSQVTGGTGANVLTF; DNA: TGCGCCAGCAGCCAAGTGACAGGGGGCACTGGGGCCAACGTCCTGACTTTC
V: TRBV11-2; J: TRBJ2-2; size: once; D: -; CDR3: CASSAVRTWNTGELFF; DNA: TGTGCCAGCAGCGCTGTCCGGACATGGAACACCGGGGAGCTGTTTTTT
V: TRBV28; J: TRBJ1-2; size: -; D: -; CDR3: CASIEGEGGYTF; DNA: TGTGCCAGCATTGAAGGGGAAGGTGGCTACACCTTC
V: TRBV7-3; J: TRBJ1-5; size: few; D: -; CDR3: CASSMNQPQHF; DNA: TGTGCCAGCAGCATGAATCAGCCCCAGCATTTT
V: TRBV28; J: TRBJ2-7; size: -; D: -; CDR3: CASRAGKAEQYF; DNA: TGTGCCAGCAGGGCGGGAAAGGCCGAGCAGTACTTC
V: TRBV29-1; J: TRBJ2-1; size: few; D: TRBD2; CDR3: CSVRGSTNEQFF; DNA: TGCAGCGTTCGCGGGAGTACGAATGAGCAGTTCTTC
V: TRBV12-3/TRBV12-4; J: TRBJ2-3; size: few; D: TRBD1; CDR3: CASIYTSDRESDTQYF; DNA: TGTGCCAGCATCTACACTTCGGACAGGGAATCAGATACGCAGTATTTT
V: TRBV11-2; J: TRBJ2-3; size: -; D: -; CDR3: CASSLDPASTSTDTQYF; DNA: TGTGCCAGCAGCTTAGATCCGGCCAGTACTAGCACAGATACGCAGTATTTT
V: TRBV19; J: TRBJ2-3; size: -; D: TRBD1; CDR3: CASSALRGRTDTQYF; DNA: TGTGCCAGTAGCGCCCTCAGGGGGCGGACAGATACGCAGTATTTT
V: TRBV6-6; J: TRBJ1-2; size: few; D: TRBD1; CDR3: CASSTRDRGPRDYGYTF; DNA: TGTGCCAGCAGTACTCGGGACAGGGGCCCAAGGGACTATGGCTACACCTTC
V: TRBV30; J: TRBJ1-2; size: -; D: TRBD1; CDR3: CAWRAGQGGGYTF; DNA: TGTGCCTGGAGAGCGGGACAGGGTGGTGGCTACACCTTC
V: TRBV6-2/TRBV6-3; J: TRBJ2-7; size: -; D: TRBD1; CDR3: CASSPHPPGTGVKDFYEQYF; DNA: TGTGCCAGCAGTCCCCACCCACCCGGGACAGGGGTGAAGGACTTCTACGAGCAGTACTTC
V: TRBV5-1; J: TRBJ1-4; size: -; D: -; CDR3: CASSPQGTATNEKLFF; DNA: TGCGCCAGCAGCCCGCAGGGGACTGCAACTAATGAAAAACTGTTTTTT
V: TRBV6-1; J: TRBJ1-1; size: -; D: -; CDR3: CASSSVSRGNTEAFF; DNA: TGTGCCAGCAGTTCGGTCTCCAGGGGGAACACTGAAGCTTTCTTT
V: TRBV27; J: TRBJ1-2; size: -; D: TRBD1; CDR3: CASAPNRGYGYTF; DNA: TGTGCCAGCGCCCCGAACAGGGGCTATGGCTACACCTTC
V: TRBV12-3/TRBV12-4; J: TRBJ2-2; size: -; D: -; CDR3: CASSLGGANTGELFF; DNA: TGTGCCAGCAGTTTGGGGGGCGCGAACACCGGGGAGCTGTTTTTC
V: TRBV9; J: TRBJ1-3; size: -; D: -; CDR3: CASSVTDAGNTIYF; DNA: TGTGCCAGCAGCGTCACCGATGCTGGAAACACCATATATTTT
V: TRBV10-3; J: TRBJ2-3; size: -; D: TRBD1; CDR3: CAINRDRVLTTQYF; DNA: TGTGCCATCAACCGGGACAGGGTCCTAACAACGCAGTATTTT
V: TRBV10-1; J: TRBJ2-1; size: few; D: TRBD2; CDR3: CASSLAGDEQFF; DNA: TGCGCCAGCAGTCTAGCGGGAGATGAGCAGTTCTTC
V: TRBV15; J: TRBJ2-1; size: few; D: -; CDR3: CATSRGRGGNEQFF; DNA: TGTGCCACCAGCAGAGGCCGGGGTGGCAATGAGCAGTTCTTC
V: TRBV6-9; J: TRBJ2-7; size: -; D: -; CDR3: CASSFQGYEQYF; DNA: TGTGCCAGCAGTTTCCAGGGGTACGAGCAGTACTTC
V: TRBV5-1; J: TRBJ2-2; size: -; D: TRBD2; CDR3: CASRAPLAGGPSGELFF; DNA: TGCGCCAGCCGAGCCCCTTTAGCGGGAGGCCCTAGCGGGGAGCTGTTTTTT
V: TRBV28; J: TRBJ2-7; size: -; D: -; CDR3: CASSSRGLVSYEQYF; DNA: TGTGCCAGCAGTTCCAGGGGCCTCGTCTCCTACGAGCAGTACTTC
V: TRBV11-3; J: TRBJ2-7; size: -; D: -; CDR3: CASSPEGLNEQYF; DNA: TGTGCCAGCAGCCCAGAAGGACTAAACGAGCAGTACTTC
V: TRBV7-9; J: TRBJ1-2; size: -; D: TRBD1; CDR3: CASSRTGGAHGYTF; DNA: TGTGCCAGCAGCAGGACAGGGGGCGCACATGGCTACACCTTC
V: TRBV19; J: TRBJ2-2; size: few; D: TRBD1; CDR3: CASSLTGGTGELFF; DNA: TGTGCCAGTAGTTTAACAGGGGGGACCGGGGAGCTGTTTTTT
V: TRBV28; J: TRBJ2-3; size: -; D: TRBD1; CDR3: CASSDRDRGTDTQYF; DNA: TGTGCCAGCAGTGACCGGGACAGGGGTACAGATACGCAGTATTTT
V: TRBV19; J: TRBJ2-1; size: -; D: TRBD1; CDR3: CASSNRGLVDEQFF; DNA: TGTGCCAGTAGTAACAGGGGGCTGGTGGATGAGCAGTTCTTC
V: TRBV20-1; J: TRBJ1-5; size: -; D: TRBD1; CDR3: CSAKTGVSHQPQHF; DNA: TGCAGTGCAAAGACAGGGGTATCGCATCAGCCCCAGCATTTT
V: TRBV6-2/TRBV6-3; J: TRBJ2-6; size: few; D: -; CDR3: CASARSSGANVLTF; DNA: TGTGCCAGCGCCCGGTCCTCTGGGGCCAACGTCCTGACTTTC
V: TRBV6-5; J: TRBJ2-6; size: few; D: TRBD2; CDR3: CASSYKLAGYSGANVLTF; DNA: TGTGCCAGCAGTTACAAACTAGCGGGGTACTCTGGGGCCAACGTCCTGACTTTC
V: TRBV27; J: TRBJ2-7; size: -; D: TRBD1; CDR3: CASSPYGTGGKFEQYF; DNA: TGTGCCAGCAGTCCTTACGGGACAGGGGGAAAATTCGAGCAGTACTTC
V: TRBV20-1; J: TRBJ1-5; size: once; D: -; CDR3: CSASQGSNQPQHF; DNA: TGCAGTGCTAGCCAGGGTAGCAATCAGCCCCAGCATTTT
V: TRBV19; J: TRBJ1-5; size: -; D: -; CDR3: CASSIQTGFHQPQHF; DNA: TGTGCCAGTAGTATACAAACTGGGTTCCATCAGCCCCAGCATTTT
V: TRBV20-1; J: TRBJ2-7; size: once; D: TRBD1; CDR3: CSAVGTGGNKYYEQYF; DNA: TGCAGTGCCGTGGGGACAGGGGGAAATAAATACTACGAGCAGTACTTC
V: TRBV28; J: TRBJ1-1; size: few; D: TRBD1; CDR3: CASSLRDRGAFF; DNA: TGTGCCAGCAGTTTAAGGGACAGGGGGGCTTTCTTT
V: TRBV12-3/TRBV12-4; J: TRBJ2-7; size: -; D: -; CDR3: CASSVTGEQYF; DNA: TGTGCCAGCAGTGTCACCGGCGAGCAGTACTTC
V: TRBV11-1; J: TRBJ2-2; size: -; D: -; CDR3: CASSSGGGELFF; DNA: TGTGCCAGCAGCTCGGGTGGCGGGGAGCTGTTTTTT
V: TRBV28; J: TRBJ1-6; size: few; D: -; CDR3: CAIDPGNSPLHF; DNA: TGTGCCATCGACCCAGGGAATTCACCCCTCCACTTT
V: TRBV20-1; J: TRBJ2-1; size: -; D: TRBD2; CDR3: CSPGTSGRVNEQFF; DNA: TGCAGTCCCGGGACTAGCGGGAGGGTTAATGAGCAGTTCTTC
V: TRBV12-3/TRBV12-4; J: TRBJ1-1; size: large; D: -; CDR3: CASSFYRAHTEAFF; DNA: TGTGCCAGCAGTTTCTACAGGGCGCACACTGAAGCTTTCTTT
V: TRBV28; J: TRBJ1-2; size: few; D: -; CDR3: CASSLRGGLGGYTF; DNA: TGTGCCAGCAGTCTAAGGGGGGGCTTGGGAGGCTACACCTTC
V: TRBV15; J: TRBJ2-3; size: once; D: TRBD1; CDR3: CATSRVGQGARGTDTQYF; DNA: TGTGCCACCAGCAGAGTGGGACAGGGGGCGCGGGGTACAGATACGCAGTATTTT
V: TRBV6-4; J: TRBJ2-2; size: -; D: TRBD1; CDR3: CASSDKGATGELFF; DNA: TGTGCCAGCAGTGACAAGGGGGCCACCGGGGAGCTGTTTTTT